This T cell receptor beta chain was observed in a study of blood T cell repertoires in COVID-19. Background on the study: PBMCs, B-cell-depleted T cells, or T cells provided the cDNA or gDNA that made up the material.

Germline lookup yields CDR1 SEHNR and CDR2 FQNEAQ (reference sequence). The CDR3 has 15 residues. Losses at the gene ends were 4 bases for V and 7 bases for J; bases not matched to a gene: 6. Profiled with immunoSEQ multiplex PCR; TCRdb holds only in-frame clones, not every one. The data show 220,000 or so clones, almost 90% seen once. Participants were placed into cohorts based on the clinical history they reported. A case of COVID-19 had been met by exposed participants within 2 weeks before study entry. The V and J genes are TRBV7-9 and TRBJ2-2; 10 positions match TRBD2. The receptor's source is a man between 25 and 39 years old who had been exposed to COVID-19. Sequenced: PBMCs or T cells enriched from blood (not recorded which). CDR3 protein: CASSSPAGGRGELFF. In DNA form, the CDR3 reads TGTGCCAGCAGCTCCCCAGCGGGGGGGCGCGGGGAGCTGTTTTTT.